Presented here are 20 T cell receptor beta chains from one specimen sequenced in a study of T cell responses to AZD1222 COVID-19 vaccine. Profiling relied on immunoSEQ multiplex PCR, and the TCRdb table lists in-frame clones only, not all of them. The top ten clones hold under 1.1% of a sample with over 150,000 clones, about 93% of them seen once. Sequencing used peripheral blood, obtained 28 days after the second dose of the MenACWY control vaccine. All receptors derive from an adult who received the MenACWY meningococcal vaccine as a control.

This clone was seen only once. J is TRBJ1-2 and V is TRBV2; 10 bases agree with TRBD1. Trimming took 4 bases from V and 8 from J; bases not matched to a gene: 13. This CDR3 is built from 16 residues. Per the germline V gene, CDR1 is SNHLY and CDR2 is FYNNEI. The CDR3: CASSGGTGVIPKGYTF. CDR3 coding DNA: TGTGCCAGCAGTGGCGGGACAGGGGTTATTCCTAAGGGCTACACCTTC.

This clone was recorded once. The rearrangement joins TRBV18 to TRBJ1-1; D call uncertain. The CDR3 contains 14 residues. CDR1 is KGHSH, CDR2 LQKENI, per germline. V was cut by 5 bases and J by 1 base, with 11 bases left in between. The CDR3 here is CASSRAGSNTEAFF. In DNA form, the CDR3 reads TGTGCCAGCTCAAGGGCCGGGTCGAACACTGAAGCTTTCTTT.

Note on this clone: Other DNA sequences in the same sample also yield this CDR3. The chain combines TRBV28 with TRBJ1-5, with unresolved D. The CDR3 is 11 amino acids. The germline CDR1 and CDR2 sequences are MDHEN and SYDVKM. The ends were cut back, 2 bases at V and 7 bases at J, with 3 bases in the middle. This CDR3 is CASSLKQPQHF. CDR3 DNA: TGTGCCAGCAGTTTAAAACAGCCCCAGCATTTT.

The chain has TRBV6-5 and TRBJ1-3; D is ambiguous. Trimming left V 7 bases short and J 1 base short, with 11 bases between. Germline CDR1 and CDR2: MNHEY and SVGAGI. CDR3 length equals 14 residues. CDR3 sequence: CASTIALSGNTIYF. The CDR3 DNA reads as TGTGCCAGCACCATCGCCTTGTCTGGAAACACCATATATTTT.

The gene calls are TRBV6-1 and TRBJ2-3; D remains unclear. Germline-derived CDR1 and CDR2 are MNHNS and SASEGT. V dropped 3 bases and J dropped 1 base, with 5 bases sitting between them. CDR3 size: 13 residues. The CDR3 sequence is CASSERGTDTQYF. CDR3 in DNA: TGTGCCAGCAGTGAGCGAGGCACAGATACGCAGTATTTT.

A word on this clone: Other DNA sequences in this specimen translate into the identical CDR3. The CDR3 DNA reads TGTGCCAGCAGTTTGCAGGGGAACACTGAAGCTTTCTTT. As protein: CASSLQGNTEAFF. The chain employs TRBV6-5 and TRBJ1-1, with D perhaps TRBD1 (5 bases). The V gene lost 4 bases and the J gene lost 1 base, with 7 bases spanning the gap. CDR3 length: 13 amino acids. Germline CDR1 and CDR2: MNHEY and SVGAGI.

Here the CDR3 DNA reads TGTGCCAGCAGCCCTACAGGTACCTATGGCTACACCTTC. Translated, it gives CASSPTGTYGYTF. This sequence joins TRBV27 and TRBJ1-2; D may be TRBD1 (5 bases). Germline V gene data show CDR1 as MNHEY and CDR2 as SMNVEV (reference sequence). The CDR3 extends over 13 amino acids. Trimming stripped 6 bases from V and 4 bases from J, with 12 bases between.

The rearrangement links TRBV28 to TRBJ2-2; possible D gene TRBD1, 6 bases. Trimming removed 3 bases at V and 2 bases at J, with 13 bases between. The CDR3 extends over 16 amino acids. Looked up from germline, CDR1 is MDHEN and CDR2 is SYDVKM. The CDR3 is CASSFYRARNTGELFF. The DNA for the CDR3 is TGTGCCAGCAGTTTTTACAGGGCTAGAAACACCGGGGAGCTGTTTTTT. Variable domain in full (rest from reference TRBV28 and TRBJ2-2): DVKVTQSSRYLVKRTGEKVFLECVQDMDHENMFWYRQDPGLGLRLIYFSYDVKMKEKGDIPEGYSVSREKKERFSLILESASTNQTSMYLCASSFYRARNTGELFFGEGSRLTVL.

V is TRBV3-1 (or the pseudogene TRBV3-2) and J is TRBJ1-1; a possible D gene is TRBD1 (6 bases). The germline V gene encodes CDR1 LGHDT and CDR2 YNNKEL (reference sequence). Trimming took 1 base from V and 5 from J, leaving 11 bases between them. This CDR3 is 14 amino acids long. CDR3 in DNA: TGTGCCAGCAGCCAAGGACAGGCGGGGACTGAAGCTTTCTTT. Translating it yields CASSQGQAGTEAFF.

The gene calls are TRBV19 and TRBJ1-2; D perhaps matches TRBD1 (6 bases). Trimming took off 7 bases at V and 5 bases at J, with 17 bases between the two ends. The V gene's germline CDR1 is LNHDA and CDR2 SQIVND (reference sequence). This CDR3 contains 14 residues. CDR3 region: CASTTPGVGYGYTF. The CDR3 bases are TGTGCCAGTACCACTCCAGGGGTCGGGTATGGCTACACCTTC.

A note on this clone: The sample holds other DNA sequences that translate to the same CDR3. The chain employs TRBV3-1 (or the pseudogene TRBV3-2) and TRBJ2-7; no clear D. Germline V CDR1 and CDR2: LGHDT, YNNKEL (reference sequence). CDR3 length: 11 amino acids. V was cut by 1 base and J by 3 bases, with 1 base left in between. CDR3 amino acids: CASSQVYEQYF. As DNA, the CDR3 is TGTGCCAGCAGCCAAGTCTACGAGCAGTACTTC.

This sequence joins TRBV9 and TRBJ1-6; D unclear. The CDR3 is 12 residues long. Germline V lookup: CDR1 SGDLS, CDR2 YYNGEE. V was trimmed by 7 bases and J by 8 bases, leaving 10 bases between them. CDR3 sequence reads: CASRRLDSPLHF. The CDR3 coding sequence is TGTGCCAGCCGACGACTTGATTCACCCCTCCACTTT. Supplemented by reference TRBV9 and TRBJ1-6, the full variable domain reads DSGVTQTPKHLITATGQRVTLRCSPRSGDLSVYWYQQSLDQGLQFLIQYYNGEERAKGNILERFSAQQFPDLHSELNLSSLELGDSALYFCASRRLDSPLHFGNGTRLTVT.

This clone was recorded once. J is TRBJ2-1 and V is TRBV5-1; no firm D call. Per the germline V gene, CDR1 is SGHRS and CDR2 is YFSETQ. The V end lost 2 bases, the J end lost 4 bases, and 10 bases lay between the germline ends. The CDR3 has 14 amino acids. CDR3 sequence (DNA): TGCGCCAGCAGCTTAGTGGTGGGATACAATGAGCAGTTCTTC. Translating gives CASSLVVGYNEQFF. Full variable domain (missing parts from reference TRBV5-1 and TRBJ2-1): KAGVTQTPRYLIKTRGQQVTLSCSPISGHRSVSWYQQTPGQGLQFLFEYFSETQRNKGNFPGRFSGRQFSNSRSEMNVSTLELGDSALYLCASSLVVGYNEQFFGPGTRLTVL.

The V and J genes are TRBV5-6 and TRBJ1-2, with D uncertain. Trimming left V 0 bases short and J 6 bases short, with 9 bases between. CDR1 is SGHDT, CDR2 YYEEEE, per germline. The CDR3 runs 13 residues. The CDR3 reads CASSLERLDGYTF. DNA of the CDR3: TGTGCCAGCAGCTTGGAGAGACTCGATGGCTACACCTTC.

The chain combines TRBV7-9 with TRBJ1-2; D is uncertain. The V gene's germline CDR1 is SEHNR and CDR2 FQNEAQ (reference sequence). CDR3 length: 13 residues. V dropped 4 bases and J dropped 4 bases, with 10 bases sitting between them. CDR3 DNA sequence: TGTGCCAGCAGCTCCACCCCGGGCTATGGCTACACCTTC. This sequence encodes CASSSTPGYGYTF.

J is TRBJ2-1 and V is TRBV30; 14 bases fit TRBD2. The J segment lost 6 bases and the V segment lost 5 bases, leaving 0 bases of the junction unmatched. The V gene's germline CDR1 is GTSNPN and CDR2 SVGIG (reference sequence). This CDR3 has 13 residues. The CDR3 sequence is CAWGTSGGNEQFF. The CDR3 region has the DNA TGTGCCTGGGGGACTAGCGGGGGCAATGAGCAGTTCTTC.

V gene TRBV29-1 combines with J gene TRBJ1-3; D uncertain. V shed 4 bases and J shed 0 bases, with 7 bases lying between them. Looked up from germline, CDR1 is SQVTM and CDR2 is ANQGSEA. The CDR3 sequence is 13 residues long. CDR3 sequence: CSVVGFSGNTIYF. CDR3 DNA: TGCAGCGTTGTAGGGTTCTCTGGAAACACCATATATTTT.

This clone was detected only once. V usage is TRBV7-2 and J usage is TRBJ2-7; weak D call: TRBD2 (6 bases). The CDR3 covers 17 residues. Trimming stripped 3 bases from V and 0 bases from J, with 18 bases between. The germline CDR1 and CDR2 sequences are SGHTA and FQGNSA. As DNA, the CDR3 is TGTGCCAGCAGCTTGACCGGGGGTTCTTCAATCTCCTACGAGCAGTACTTC. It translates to CASSLTGGSSISYEQYF.

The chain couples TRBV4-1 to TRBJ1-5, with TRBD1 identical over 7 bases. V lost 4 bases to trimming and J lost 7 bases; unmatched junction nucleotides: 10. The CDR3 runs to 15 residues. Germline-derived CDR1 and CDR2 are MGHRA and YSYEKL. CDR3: CASSREQGISQPQHF. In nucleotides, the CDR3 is TGCGCCAGCAGCCGCGAACAGGGGATTTCCCAGCCCCAGCATTTT.

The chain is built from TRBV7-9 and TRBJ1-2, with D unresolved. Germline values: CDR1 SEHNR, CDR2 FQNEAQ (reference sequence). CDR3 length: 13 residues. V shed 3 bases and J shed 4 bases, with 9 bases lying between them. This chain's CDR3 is CASSLSLTYGYTF. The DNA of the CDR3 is TGTGCCAGCAGCTTGTCGTTGACCTATGGCTACACCTTC.